These 30 T cell receptor beta chains were sequenced from one sample in a study of blood T cell repertoires in COVID-19. Produced via immunoSEQ multiplex PCR; TCRdb's table is partial and in-frame only. The table lists around 300,000 clones, roughly 90% of them singletons. The specimen sequenced was peripheral blood. Source of these receptors: a man aged 50 to 60 with acute or convalescent COVID-19.

The V gene is TRBV5-1, the J gene TRBJ2-2; D may be TRBD1 (6 bases). Germline V gene sequence: CDR1 SGHRS, CDR2 YFSETQ. V was clipped by 4 bases and J by 4 bases, with 17 bases between them. The CDR3 consists of 16 residues. The CDR3 loop reads CASSPGHGAGTGELFF. In DNA form, the CDR3 reads TGCGCCAGCAGCCCGGGACACGGGGCCGGCACCGGGGAGCTGTTTTTT.

This clone was observed a few times. CDR3 sequence: CASSLVAAGRGEQYF. DNA for the CDR3: TGTGCCAGCAGCTTAGTTGCAGCCGGGAGAGGCGAGCAGTACTTC. J is TRBJ2-7 and V is TRBV7-2, with a tentative D call TRBD2 (6 bases). Trimming removed 1 base from V and 6 bases from J, with 16 bases in between. Per the germline V gene, CDR1 is SGHTA and CDR2 is FQGNSA. The CDR3 covers 15 residues. Combining the CDR3 with reference TRBV7-2 and TRBJ2-7 gives the whole variable domain GAGVSQSPSNKVTEKGKDVELRCDPISGHTALYWYRQSLGQGLEFLIYFQGNSAPDKSGLPSDRFSAERTGGSVSTLTIQRTQQEDSAVYLCASSLVAAGRGEQYFGPGTRLTVT.

The chain combines TRBV10-1 with TRBJ2-1; 7 bases are shared with TRBD1. CDR1 and CDR2 (germline): WNHNN, SYGVQD (reference sequence). Trimming took 6 bases from V and 10 from J; bases not matched to a gene: 9. The CDR3 has 13 residues. CDR3 in amino acids: CASRGTQGGEQFF. CDR3 nucleotides: TGCGCCAGCAGGGGAACCCAAGGGGGCGAGCAGTTCTTC.

The chain recombines TRBV21-1 with TRBJ2-1; the DNA was not compared with TRBD2, the D call given in the table. TRBV21-1 is tagged as a pseudogene. The CDR3 has 14 amino acids. Here the CDR3 reads CASSKLAPDNEQFF. CDR3 sequence (DNA): TGTGCCAGCAGCAAGCTAGCCCCAGACAATGAGCAGTTCTTC.

The V call is TRBV29-1, the J call TRBJ2-5; 12 bases map to TRBD2. Germline lookup yields CDR1 SQVTM and CDR2 ANQGSEA. J gave up 2 bases and V 6 bases, and 4 bases lay outside the gene matches. The CDR3 length is 14 residues. CDR3 residues: CSVAGTSGQETQYF. CDR3 nucleotides: TGCAGCGTGGCCGGGACTAGCGGGCAAGAGACCCAGTACTTC.

V is TRBV5-4 and J is TRBJ1-5; 8 nucleotides align to TRBD1. V was clipped by 5 bases and J by 7 bases; unmatched bases: 8. The CDR3 spans 14 residues. Per germline, CDR1 SGHNT and CDR2 YYREEE (reference sequence). The CDR3 sequence: CASRGQGSGQPQHF. For the CDR3, the DNA is TGTGCCAGCAGAGGACAGGGTAGTGGACAGCCCCAGCATTTT. The variable domain in full, completed from reference TRBV5-4 and TRBJ1-5, reads ETGVTQSPTHLIKTRGQQVTLRCSSQSGHNTVSWYQQALGQGPQFIFQYYREEENGRGNFPPRFSGLQFPNYSSELNVNALELDDSALYLCASRGQGSGQPQHFGDGTRLSIL.

This chain uses TRBV3-1 (or the pseudogene TRBV3-2) with TRBJ1-4, with D maybe TRBD1 (5 bases). The CDR3 spans 15 residues. Trimming cost V 6 bases and J 8 bases, with 19 bases left between them. Germline-derived CDR1 and CDR2 are LGHDT and YNNKEL (reference sequence). The CDR3: CASSPVGRAREKLFF. The CDR3 DNA sequence: TGTGCCAGCAGTCCGGTCGGCAGGGCTAGAGAAAAACTGTTTTTT.

V gene TRBV10-3 combines with J gene TRBJ2-2, with D possibly TRBD1 on 5 matching bases. V lost 2 bases and J 2 bases, leaving 6 bases between the germline ends. This CDR3 has 14 amino acids. Germline values: CDR1 ENHRY, CDR2 SYGVKD. DNA for the CDR3: TGTGCCATCAGTGAGGGACAAAACACCGGGGAGCTGTTTTTT. Its translation is CAISEGQNTGELFF.

The chain has TRBV5-1 and TRBJ1-4, with 7 bases that match TRBD1. Germline values: CDR1 SGHRS, CDR2 YFSETQ. This CDR3 contains 13 residues. Trimming cost V 4 bases and J 8 bases; bases outside gene matches: 5. CDR3 nucleotide sequence: TGCGCCAGCAGCAGGCCAGGGGGGGAAAAACTGTTTTTT. It is translated as CASSRPGGEKLFF.

The V gene is TRBV7-9, the J gene TRBJ2-7; D is possibly TRBD1 (6 bases). The CDR3 is made up of 14 amino acids. With 2 bases removed from V and 5 bases from J, the gap between germline ends came to 13 bases. The V gene's germline CDR1 is SEHNR and CDR2 FQNEAQ (reference sequence). The CDR3 region has the DNA TGTGCCAGCAGCTTACGGGACATCGTCAACGAGCAGTACTTC. Its translation is CASSLRDIVNEQYF.

The chain is built from TRBV5-4 and TRBJ1-1, with TRBD1 matching over 9 bases. The CDR3 covers 14 residues. Losses at the gene ends were 4 bases for V and 6 bases for J; bases not matched to a gene: 7. CDR1 is SGHNT and CDR2 is YYREEE in the germline V gene (reference sequence). CDR3 DNA sequence: TGTGCCAGCAGCGAGACAGGGGGGAGCGCTGAAGCTTTCTTT. Translation gives CASSETGGSAEAFF.

The chain links TRBV9 to TRBJ2-3; D is unresolved. With 0 bases removed from V and 4 bases from J, the gap between germline ends came to 9 bases. Germline CDR1 and CDR2: SGDLS and YYNGEE. The CDR3 is 14 residues long. The CDR3 nucleotides read TGTGCCAGCAGCGTAGGGGCACTCCCAGATACGCAGTATTTT. Its protein product is CASSVGALPDTQYF.

The rearrangement links TRBV9 to TRBJ1-1, with 7 bases lining up with TRBD1. The germline V gene encodes CDR1 SGDLS and CDR2 YYNGEE. The CDR3 consists of 14 residues. Losses at the gene ends were 0 bases for V and 2 bases for J; bases not matched to a gene: 1. The CDR3 spells CASSVGDRNTEAFF. The CDR3 DNA reads as TGTGCCAGCAGCGTAGGGGACAGAAACACTGAAGCTTTCTTT.

The chain is built from TRBV15 and TRBJ1-5, with no clear D. CDR1 LNHNV and CDR2 YYDKDF come from the germline V gene (reference sequence). Trimming stripped 1 base from V and 5 bases from J, with 9 bases between. The CDR3 covers 14 residues. CDR3 nucleotides: TGTGCCACCAGCAGAGGGGGAGGGTATCAGCCCCAGCATTTT. It translates to CATSRGGGYQPQHF.

This chain joins TRBV30 and TRBJ2-7, with 9 bases matching TRBD1. The CDR3 contains 13 residues. The trim removed 5 bases at V and 2 bases at J, leaving 4 bases unmatched. Germline V gene lookup returns CDR1 GTSNPN and CDR2 SVGIG (reference sequence). CDR3 bases: TGTGCCTGGTCCGGGACAGGGACCTACGAGCAGTACTTC. Protein sequence: CAWSGTGTYEQYF.

This clone was recorded once. V gene TRBV29-1 combines with J gene TRBJ2-5; TRBD1 agrees at 7 bases. The germline V gene has CDR1 SQVTM and CDR2 ANQGSEA. After removal of 2 bases from V and 4 bases from J, the junction contained 4 bases not matched to a gene. This CDR3 has 13 residues. The CDR3 protein is CSVERGGLETQYF. The CDR3 DNA sequence: TGCAGCGTTGAACGAGGGGGCCTAGAGACCCAGTACTTC.

In DNA form, the CDR3 reads TGTGCCAGCAGCTTGCCCAGGGGGCTGTCACCCCTCCACTTT. As protein: CASSLPRGLSPLHF. V is TRBV5-8 and J is TRBJ1-6; 8 nucleotides align to TRBD1. The junction had 4 bases not matched to a gene; V was cut back by 1 base and J by 10 bases. This CDR3 comprises 14 residues. CDR1 is SGHTS and CDR2 is YDEGEE in the germline V gene.

V and J are TRBV6-2 or TRBV6-3 and TRBJ2-7; 7 bases agree with TRBD2. The CDR3 sequence is 15 residues long. V shed 5 bases, J shed 2 bases, and the junction held 9 bases outside the gene matches. Germline-derived CDR1 and CDR2 are MNHEY and SVGEGT. The CDR3 coding sequence is TGTGCCAGCAGTCCGGAGGGGCGGGGGACCTACGAGCAGTACTTC. It translates to CASSPEGRGTYEQYF.

The chain recombines TRBV5-1 with TRBJ1-4; perhaps TRBD1 as D (6 bases). Germline V CDR1 and CDR2: SGHRS, YFSETQ. The CDR3 consists of 14 residues. V was pared by 2 bases and J by 3 bases, with 8 bases between. The CDR3 DNA reads TGCGCCAGCAGCTTAGGACAGCCTAATGAAAAACTGTTTTTT. Protein product: CASSLGQPNEKLFF.

The chain links TRBV9 to TRBJ2-1, with 7 bases aligning to TRBD2. V shed 0 bases, J shed 5 bases, and the junction held 8 bases outside the gene matches. The CDR3 loop spans 16 amino acids. Germline CDR1 is SGDLS and CDR2 is YYNGEE. The CDR3 loop reads CASSVVGGGDDNEQFF. In DNA, the CDR3 is TGTGCCAGCAGCGTAGTAGGCGGGGGTGACGACAATGAGCAGTTCTTC.

V is TRBV4-1 and J is TRBJ2-6, with 7 bases lining up with TRBD2. Unmatched junction bases numbered 2, after V lost 3 bases and J lost 0 bases. This CDR3 region has 16 residues. Germline values: CDR1 MGHRA, CDR2 YSYEKL. CDR3 sequence: CASSQGGISGANVLTF. DNA of the CDR3: TGCGCCAGCAGCCAGGGGGGGATCTCTGGGGCCAACGTCCTGACTTTC.

Here the CDR3 DNA reads TGTGCCAGCAGTCCACCGACAGGGCCGGCCGGGGAGCTGTTTTTT. Translating gives CASSPPTGPAGELFF. This chain connects TRBV6-2 or TRBV6-3 to TRBJ2-2; 7 bases agree with TRBD1. Trimming took 5 bases from V and 6 from J; bases not matched to a gene: 9. This CDR3 region has 15 residues. Germline-derived CDR1 and CDR2 are MNHEY and SVGEGT.

The chain is built from TRBV20-1 and TRBJ2-3; 7 bases line up with TRBD2. V dropped 6 bases and J dropped 6; count of bases not matched to a gene: 9. Germline V CDR1 and CDR2: DFQATT, SNEGSKA (reference sequence). CDR3 length equals 13 residues. CDR3 nucleotide sequence: TGCAGTGCCAGTGGGGGGGTAAGCGATACGCAGTATTTT. Its translation is CSASGGVSDTQYF.

The V call is TRBV7-2, the J call TRBJ2-1, with D uncertain. The CDR3 totals 15 residues. The germline V and J ends were trimmed by 1 base and 9 bases, with 16 bases remaining between them. Germline V lookup: CDR1 SGHTA, CDR2 FQGNSA. This chain's CDR3 is CASSLVGKPVGEQFF. CDR3 DNA: TGTGCCAGCAGCTTAGTGGGCAAGCCGGTCGGTGAGCAGTTCTTC.

The V gene is TRBV30, the J gene TRBJ2-5; D not certain. The CDR3 totals 14 residues. V lost 0 bases and J 3 bases, leaving 11 bases between the germline ends. The germline V gene encodes CDR1 GTSNPN and CDR2 SVGIG (reference sequence). The CDR3 bases are TGTGCCTGGAGTGTACTTTCGAGAAAAGAGACCCAGTACTTC. The encoded protein is CAWSVLSRKETQYF.

This rearrangement joins TRBV11-2 to TRBJ2-7, with D unclear. The V end lost 4 bases, the J end lost 7 bases, and 11 bases lay between the germline ends. Germline CDR1 and CDR2: SGHAT and FQNNGV. The CDR3 extends over 12 amino acids. CDR3 protein: CASSSSIREQYF. The CDR3 region has the DNA TGTGCCAGCAGCTCTTCAATCAGGGAGCAGTACTTC.

The chain uses TRBV30 and TRBJ1-6; the D gene is possibly TRBD1 (6 bases). Trimming removed 0 bases from V and 1 base from J, with 13 bases in between. The length of the CDR3 is 17 residues. Germline lookup yields CDR1 GTSNPN and CDR2 SVGIG (reference sequence). The CDR3 reads CAWSVGGSGSYNSPLHF. The CDR3 DNA sequence: TGTGCCTGGAGTGTAGGGGGAAGCGGATCCTATAATTCACCCCTCCACTTT.

This clone was counted only a few times. This chain links TRBV2 with TRBJ1-1; 9 bases are shared with TRBD1. In germline, CDR1 is SNHLY, CDR2 FYNNEI. The CDR3 contains 14 residues. With 10 bases clipped from V and 6 bases from J, the junction kept 12 bases outside the gene matches. CDR3 bases: TGTGCCACCTCCTCGAGGGACAGGGCTGCTGAAGCTTTCTTT. This sequence encodes CATSSRDRAAEAFF.

The chain couples TRBV19 to TRBJ1-4; D perhaps matches TRBD1 (6 bases). V lost 1 base to trimming and J lost 6 bases, with 6 bases between them. In germline, CDR1 is LNHDA, CDR2 SQIVND (reference sequence). This CDR3 spans 13 amino acids. In DNA form, the CDR3 reads TGTGCCAGTAGTATAGGGACAGATGAAAAACTGTTTTTT. Its translation: CASSIGTDEKLFF.

The CDR3 region is CASSSGMNTEAFF. In DNA, the CDR3 is TGCGCCAGCAGCTCCGGGATGAACACTGAAGCTTTCTTT. The gene calls are TRBV5-1 and TRBJ1-1; D not certain. Germline CDR1 SGHRS, CDR2 YFSETQ. V lost 3 bases to trimming and J lost 0 bases, with 6 bases between them. There are 13 residues in the CDR3.